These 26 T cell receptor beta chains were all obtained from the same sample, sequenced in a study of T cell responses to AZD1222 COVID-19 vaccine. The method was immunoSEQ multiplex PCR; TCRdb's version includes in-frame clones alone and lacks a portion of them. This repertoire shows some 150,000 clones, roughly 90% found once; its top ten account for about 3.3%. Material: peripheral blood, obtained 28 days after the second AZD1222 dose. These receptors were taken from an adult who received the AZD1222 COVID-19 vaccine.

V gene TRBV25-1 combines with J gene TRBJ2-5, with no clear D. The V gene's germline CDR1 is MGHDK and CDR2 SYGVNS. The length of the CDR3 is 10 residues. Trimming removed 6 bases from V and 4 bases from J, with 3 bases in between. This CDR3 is CASRGETQYF. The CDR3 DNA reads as TGTGCCAGCAGAGGAGAGACCCAGTACTTC.

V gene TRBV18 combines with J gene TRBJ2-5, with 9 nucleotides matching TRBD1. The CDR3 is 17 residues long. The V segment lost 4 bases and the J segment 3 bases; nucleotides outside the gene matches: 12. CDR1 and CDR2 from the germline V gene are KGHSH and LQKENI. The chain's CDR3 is CASSRQLRTGAKETQYF. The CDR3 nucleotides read TGTGCCAGCTCACGCCAACTGAGGACAGGGGCCAAAGAGACCCAGTACTTC. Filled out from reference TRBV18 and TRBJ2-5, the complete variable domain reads NAGVMQNPRHLVRRRGQEARLRCSPMKGHSHVYWYRQLPEEGLKFMVYLQKENIIDESGMPKERFSAEFPKEGPSILRIQQVVRGDSAAYFCASSRQLRTGAKETQYFGPGTRLLVL.

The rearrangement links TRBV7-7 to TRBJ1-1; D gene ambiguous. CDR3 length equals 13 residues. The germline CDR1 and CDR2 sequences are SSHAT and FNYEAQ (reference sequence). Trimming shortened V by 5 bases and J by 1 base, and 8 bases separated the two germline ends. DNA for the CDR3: TGTGCCAGCAGCCCAGGACCGAACACTGAAGCTTTCTTT. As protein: CASSPGPNTEAFF.

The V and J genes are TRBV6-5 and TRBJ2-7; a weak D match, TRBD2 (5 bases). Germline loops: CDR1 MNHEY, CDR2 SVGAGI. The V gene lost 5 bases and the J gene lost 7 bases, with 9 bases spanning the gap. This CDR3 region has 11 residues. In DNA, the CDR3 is TGTGCCAGCAGTACCCCGGGAGAGCAGTACTTC. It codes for CASSTPGEQYF.

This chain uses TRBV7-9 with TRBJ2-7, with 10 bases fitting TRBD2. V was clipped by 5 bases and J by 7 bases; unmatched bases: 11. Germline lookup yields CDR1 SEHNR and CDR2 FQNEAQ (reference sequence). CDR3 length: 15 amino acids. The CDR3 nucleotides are TGTGCCAGCAGCCCACCAGCGGGAGGGCCGGGGGAGCAGTACTTC. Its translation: CASSPPAGGPGEQYF.

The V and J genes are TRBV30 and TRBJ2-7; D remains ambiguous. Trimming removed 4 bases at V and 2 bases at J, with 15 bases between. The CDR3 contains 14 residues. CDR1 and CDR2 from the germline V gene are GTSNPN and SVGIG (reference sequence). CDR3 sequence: CAWKPGATTYEQYF. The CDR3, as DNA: TGTGCCTGGAAACCGGGCGCGACGACCTACGAGCAGTACTTC.

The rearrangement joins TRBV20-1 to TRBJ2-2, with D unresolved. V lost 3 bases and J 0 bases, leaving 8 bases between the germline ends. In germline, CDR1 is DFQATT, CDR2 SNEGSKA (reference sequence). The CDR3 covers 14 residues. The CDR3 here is CSASAETNTGELFF. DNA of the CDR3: TGCAGTGCTAGTGCAGAAACGAACACCGGGGAGCTGTTTTTT.

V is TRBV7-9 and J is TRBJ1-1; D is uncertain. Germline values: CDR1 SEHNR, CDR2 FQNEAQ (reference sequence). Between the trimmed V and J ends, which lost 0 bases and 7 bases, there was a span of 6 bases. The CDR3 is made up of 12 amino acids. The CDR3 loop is CASSLALDEAFF. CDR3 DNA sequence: TGTGCCAGCAGCTTAGCGCTAGATGAAGCTTTCTTT. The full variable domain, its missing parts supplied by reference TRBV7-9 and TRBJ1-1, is DTGVSQNPRHKITKRGQNVTFRCDPISEHNRLYWYRQTLGQGPEFLTYFQNEAQLEKSRLLSDRFSAERPKGSFSTLEIQRTEQGDSAMYLCASSLALDEAFFGQGTRLTVV.

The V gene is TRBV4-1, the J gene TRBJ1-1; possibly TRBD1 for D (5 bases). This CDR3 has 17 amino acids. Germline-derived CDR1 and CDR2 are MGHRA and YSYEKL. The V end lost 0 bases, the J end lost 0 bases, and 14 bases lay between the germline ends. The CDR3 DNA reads TGCGCCAGCAGCCAAGAAAACAGGTTGCAATTGAACACTGAAGCTTTCTTT. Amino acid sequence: CASSQENRLQLNTEAFF.

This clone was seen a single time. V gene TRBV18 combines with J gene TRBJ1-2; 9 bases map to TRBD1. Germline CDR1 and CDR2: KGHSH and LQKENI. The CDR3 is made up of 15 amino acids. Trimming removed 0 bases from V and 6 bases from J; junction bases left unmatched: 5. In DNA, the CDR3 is TGTGCCAGCTCACCACCGGACAGGGGATCGGATGGCTACACCTTC. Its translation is CASSPPDRGSDGYTF. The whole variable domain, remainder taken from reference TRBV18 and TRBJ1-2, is NAGVMQNPRHLVRRRGQEARLRCSPMKGHSHVYWYRQLPEEGLKFMVYLQKENIIDESGMPKERFSAEFPKEGPSILRIQQVVRGDSAAYFCASSPPDRGSDGYTFGSGTRLTVV.

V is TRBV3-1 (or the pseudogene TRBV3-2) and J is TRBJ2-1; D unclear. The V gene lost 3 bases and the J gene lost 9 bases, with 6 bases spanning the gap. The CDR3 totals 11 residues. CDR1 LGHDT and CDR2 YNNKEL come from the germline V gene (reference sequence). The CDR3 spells CASSQGSEQFF. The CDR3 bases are TGTGCCAGCAGCCAGGGAAGTGAGCAGTTCTTC.

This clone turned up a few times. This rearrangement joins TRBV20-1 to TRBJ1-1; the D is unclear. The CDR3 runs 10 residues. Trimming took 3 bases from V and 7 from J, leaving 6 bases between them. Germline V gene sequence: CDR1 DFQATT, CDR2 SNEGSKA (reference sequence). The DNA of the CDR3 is TGCAGTGCTAGGAGGGATGAAGCTTTCTTT. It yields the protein CSARRDEAFF.

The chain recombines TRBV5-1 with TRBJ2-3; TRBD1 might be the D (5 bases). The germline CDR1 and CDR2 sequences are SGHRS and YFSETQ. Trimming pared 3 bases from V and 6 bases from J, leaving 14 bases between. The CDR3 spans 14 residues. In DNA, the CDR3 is TGCGCCAGCAGCTCCCTAGGGGTTTGGGATACGCAGTATTTT. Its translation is CASSSLGVWDTQYF.

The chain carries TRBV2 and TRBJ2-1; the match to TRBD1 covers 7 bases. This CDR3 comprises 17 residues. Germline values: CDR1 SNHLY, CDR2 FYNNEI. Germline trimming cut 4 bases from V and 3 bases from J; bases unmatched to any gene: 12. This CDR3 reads CASSGLNTGVNYNEQFF. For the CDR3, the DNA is TGTGCCAGCAGTGGTTTAAATACAGGGGTTAACTACAATGAGCAGTTCTTC.

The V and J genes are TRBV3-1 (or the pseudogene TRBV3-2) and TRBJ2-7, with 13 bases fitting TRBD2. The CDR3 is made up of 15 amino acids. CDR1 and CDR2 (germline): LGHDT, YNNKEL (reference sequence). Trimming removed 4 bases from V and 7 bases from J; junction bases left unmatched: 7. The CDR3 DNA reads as TGTGCCAGCAGCCTTGGACTAGCGGGAGCCAGGGAGCAGTACTTC. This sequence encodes CASSLGLAGAREQYF.

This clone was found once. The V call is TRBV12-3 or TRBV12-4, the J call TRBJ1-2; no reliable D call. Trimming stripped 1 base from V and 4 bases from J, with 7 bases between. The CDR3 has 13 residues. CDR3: CASSLGQIYGYTF. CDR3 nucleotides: TGTGCCAGCAGTTTAGGCCAGATCTATGGCTACACCTTC.

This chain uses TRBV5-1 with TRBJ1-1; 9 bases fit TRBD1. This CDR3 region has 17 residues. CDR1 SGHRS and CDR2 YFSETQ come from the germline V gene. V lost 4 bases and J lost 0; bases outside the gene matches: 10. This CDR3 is CASSGGTGTIMNTEAFF. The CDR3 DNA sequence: TGCGCCAGCAGCGGAGGGACAGGGACGATCATGAACACTGAAGCTTTCTTT.

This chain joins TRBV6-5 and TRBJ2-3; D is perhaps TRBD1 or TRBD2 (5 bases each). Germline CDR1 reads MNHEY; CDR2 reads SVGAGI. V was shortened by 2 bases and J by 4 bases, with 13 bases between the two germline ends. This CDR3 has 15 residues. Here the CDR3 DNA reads TGTGCCAGCAGTTACGGGGAGATGGGGGCAGATACGCAGTATTTT. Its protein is CASSYGEMGADTQYF.

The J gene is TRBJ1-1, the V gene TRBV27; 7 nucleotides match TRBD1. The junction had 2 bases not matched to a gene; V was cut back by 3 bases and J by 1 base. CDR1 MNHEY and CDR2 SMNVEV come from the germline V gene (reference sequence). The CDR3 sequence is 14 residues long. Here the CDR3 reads CASSFGQANTEAFF. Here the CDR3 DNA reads TGTGCCAGCAGTTTCGGACAGGCGAACACTGAAGCTTTCTTT.

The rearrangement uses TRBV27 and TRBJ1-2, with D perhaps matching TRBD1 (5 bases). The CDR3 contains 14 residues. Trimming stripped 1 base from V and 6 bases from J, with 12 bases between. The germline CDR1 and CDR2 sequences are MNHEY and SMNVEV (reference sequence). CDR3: CASSLLGRGDGYTF. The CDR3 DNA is TGTGCCAGCAGTTTATTAGGGCGGGGGGATGGCTACACCTTC.

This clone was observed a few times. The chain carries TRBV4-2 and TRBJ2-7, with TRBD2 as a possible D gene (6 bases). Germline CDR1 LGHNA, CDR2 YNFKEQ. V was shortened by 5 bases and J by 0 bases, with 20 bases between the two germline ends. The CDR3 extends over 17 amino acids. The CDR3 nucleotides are TGTGCCAGCAGCAGATCTCAAGGAGGGCCGGGCTCCTACGAGCAGTACTTC. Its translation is CASSRSQGGPGSYEQYF.

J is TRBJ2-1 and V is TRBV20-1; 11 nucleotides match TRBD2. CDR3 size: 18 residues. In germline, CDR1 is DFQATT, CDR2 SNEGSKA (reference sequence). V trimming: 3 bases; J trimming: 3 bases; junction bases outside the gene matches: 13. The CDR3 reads CSASGSGRAPSFYNEQFF. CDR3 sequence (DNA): TGCAGTGCTAGTGGTAGCGGGAGGGCCCCCTCCTTCTACAATGAGCAGTTCTTC.

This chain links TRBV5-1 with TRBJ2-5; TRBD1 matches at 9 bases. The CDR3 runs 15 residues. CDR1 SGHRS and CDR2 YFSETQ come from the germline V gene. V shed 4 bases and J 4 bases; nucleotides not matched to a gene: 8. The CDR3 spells CASSLGQGWGETQYF. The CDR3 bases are TGCGCCAGCAGCCTCGGACAGGGGTGGGGAGAGACCCAGTACTTC.

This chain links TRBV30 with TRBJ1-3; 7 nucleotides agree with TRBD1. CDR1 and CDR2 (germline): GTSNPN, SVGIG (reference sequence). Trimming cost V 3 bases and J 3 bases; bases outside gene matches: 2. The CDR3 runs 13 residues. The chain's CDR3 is CAWSSGGGNTIYF. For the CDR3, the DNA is TGTGCCTGGAGCTCAGGGGGTGGAAACACCATATATTTT. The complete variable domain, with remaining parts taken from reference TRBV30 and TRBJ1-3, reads SQTIHQWPATLVQPVGSPLSLECTVEGTSNPNLYWYRQAAGRGLQLLFYSVGIGQISSEVPQNLSASRPQDRQFILSSKKLLLSDSGFYLCAWSSGGGNTIYFGEGSWLTVV.

In DNA, the CDR3 is TGTGCCAGCAGGAACGGGGGGATGAACACTGAAGCTTTCTTT. Its protein is CASRNGGMNTEAFF. The chain joins TRBV6-5 to TRBJ1-1; maybe TRBD1 (5 bases). The germline CDR1 and CDR2 sequences are MNHEY and SVGAGI. V gave up 6 bases and J gave up 0 bases, with 11 bases separating them. There are 14 residues in the CDR3.

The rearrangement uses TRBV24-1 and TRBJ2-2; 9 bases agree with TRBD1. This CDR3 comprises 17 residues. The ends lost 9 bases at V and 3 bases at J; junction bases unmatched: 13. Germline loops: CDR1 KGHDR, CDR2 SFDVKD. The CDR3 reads CATSMDRGSRYTGELFF. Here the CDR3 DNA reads TGTGCCACCTCCATGGACAGGGGTTCGCGGTACACCGGGGAGCTGTTTTTT.